This is a list of T cell receptor beta chains from one sample in a study of cytotoxic CD8 clonotypes in ibrutinib-treated CLL. Sequencing used immunoSEQ multiplex PCR; TCRdb keeps in-frame clones, though not all of them. The sample yields more than 110,000 clones, approximately 90% seen once. Sequences were derived from PBMCs, sampled after 12 months of ibrutinib treatment. The origin of the receptors is a human donor with chronic lymphocytic leukemia. The CDR3 runs from the conserved cysteine through the conserved F or W. Fields, in order: clone size, D gene, J gene, V gene, CDR3 protein, CDR3 DNA. The D gene is left open where the match is weak. Some rows have no size entry. The others give once, few or many, or a class for an expanded clone.

clone size: -; D gene: TRBD1; J gene: TRBJ1-5; V gene: TRBV28; CDR3 protein: CASTLTGTGVQPQHF; CDR3 DNA: TGTGCCAGCACCCTTACGGGGACAGGGGTTCAGCCCCAGCATTTT
clone size: -; D gene: -; J gene: TRBJ1-4; V gene: TRBV4-2; CDR3 protein: CASSHYNRDSNEKLFF; CDR3 DNA: TGTGCCAGCAGCCATTATAACAGGGACTCTAATGAAAAACTGTTTTTT
clone size: -; D gene: -; J gene: TRBJ1-1; V gene: TRBV28; CDR3 protein: CASKVNTEAFF; CDR3 DNA: TGTGCCAGCAAGGTGAACACTGAAGCTTTCTTT
clone size: -; D gene: -; J gene: TRBJ2-3; V gene: TRBV18; CDR3 protein: CASSPMTSSTDTQYF; CDR3 DNA: TGTGCCAGCTCACCAATGACCTCTAGCACAGATACGCAGTATTTT
clone size: -; D gene: -; J gene: TRBJ2-7; V gene: TRBV27; CDR3 protein: CASAWHGRNYEQYF; CDR3 DNA: TGTGCCAGCGCGTGGCACGGCAGAAACTACGAGCAGTACTTC
clone size: -; D gene: -; J gene: TRBJ1-5; V gene: TRBV7-2; CDR3 protein: CASSLGIGPQHF; CDR3 DNA: TGTGCCAGCAGCTTAGGGATAGGGCCCCAGCATTTT
clone size: -; D gene: TRBD1; J gene: TRBJ1-4; V gene: TRBV27; CDR3 protein: CASSLSSGQVREKLFF; CDR3 DNA: TGTGCCAGCAGTTTAAGTTCAGGACAGGTTAGGGAAAAACTGTTTTTT
clone size: -; D gene: -; J gene: TRBJ2-1; V gene: TRBV7-2; CDR3 protein: CASSFLWGASEQFF; CDR3 DNA: TGTGCCAGCAGCTTCTTGTGGGGCGCGAGTGAGCAGTTCTTC
clone size: -; D gene: TRBD1; J gene: TRBJ2-7; V gene: TRBV29-1; CDR3 protein: CSVSGTGESYEQYF; CDR3 DNA: TGCAGCGTTTCAGGGACAGGGGAATCCTACGAGCAGTACTTC
clone size: -; D gene: TRBD1; J gene: TRBJ1-2; V gene: TRBV27; CDR3 protein: CASSSPQQGADGYTF; CDR3 DNA: TGTGCCAGCAGTTCGCCCCAACAGGGGGCAGATGGCTACACCTTC
clone size: -; D gene: TRBD2; J gene: TRBJ2-7; V gene: TRBV9; CDR3 protein: CASSVEGLANSYEQYF; CDR3 DNA: TGTGCCAGCAGCGTAGAGGGACTAGCGAACTCCTACGAGCAGTACTTC
clone size: -; D gene: -; J gene: TRBJ2-1; V gene: TRBV9; CDR3 protein: CASSVVALSNEQFF; CDR3 DNA: TGTGCCAGCAGCGTAGTGGCACTGAGCAATGAGCAGTTCTTC
clone size: -; D gene: -; J gene: TRBJ1-2; V gene: TRBV7-9; CDR3 protein: CASSYIQGNYGYTF; CDR3 DNA: TGTGCCAGCAGCTACATCCAGGGTAACTATGGCTACACCTTC
clone size: few; D gene: TRBD1; J gene: TRBJ1-1; V gene: TRBV4-3; CDR3 protein: CASSQGRTGPLNTEAFF; CDR3 DNA: TGCGCCAGCAGCCAAGGGAGGACAGGACCCCTGAACACTGAAGCTTTCTTT
clone size: -; D gene: TRBD1; J gene: TRBJ1-1; V gene: TRBV6-4; CDR3 protein: CASRVDRGTEAFF; CDR3 DNA: TGTGCCAGCAGAGTTGACAGGGGCACTGAAGCTTTCTTT
clone size: -; D gene: TRBD1; J gene: TRBJ1-2; V gene: TRBV18; CDR3 protein: CASSPQGQGEGGYTF; CDR3 DNA: TGTGCCAGCTCACCCCAAGGACAGGGAGAAGGTGGCTACACCTTC
clone size: once; D gene: -; J gene: TRBJ2-1; V gene: TRBV2; CDR3 protein: CASGYDNEQFF; CDR3 DNA: TGTGCCAGCGGGTACGACAATGAGCAGTTCTTC
clone size: once; D gene: TRBD2; J gene: TRBJ2-1; V gene: TRBV7-3; CDR3 protein: CASSYRLAGDNEQFF; CDR3 DNA: TGTGCCAGCAGCTATAGGCTAGCGGGAGACAATGAGCAGTTCTTC
clone size: -; D gene: -; J gene: TRBJ2-7; V gene: TRBV28; CDR3 protein: CASSEGPYEQYF; CDR3 DNA: TGTGCCAGCAGCGAGGGACCCTACGAGCAGTACTTC
clone size: -; D gene: -; J gene: TRBJ2-1; V gene: TRBV18; CDR3 protein: CASSNTGNGLRSMFHNEQFF; CDR3 DNA: TGTGCCAGCTCAAACACAGGGAACGGTTTAAGATCGATGTTTCACAATGAGCAGTTCTTC
clone size: -; D gene: -; J gene: TRBJ2-7; V gene: TRBV5-6; CDR3 protein: CASSSSYEQYF; CDR3 DNA: TGTGCCAGCAGCTCCTCCTACGAGCAGTACTTC
clone size: -; D gene: -; J gene: TRBJ1-1; V gene: TRBV7-3; CDR3 protein: CASSADLYNTEAFF; CDR3 DNA: TGTGCCAGCAGCGCAGATCTGTATAACACTGAAGCTTTCTTT
clone size: once; D gene: -; J gene: TRBJ1-1; V gene: TRBV27; CDR3 protein: CASTRGLNTEAFF; CDR3 DNA: TGTGCCAGCACTCGCGGCCTAAACACTGAAGCTTTCTTT
clone size: -; D gene: -; J gene: TRBJ1-4; V gene: TRBV4-1; CDR3 protein: CASSQGLRGFNEKLFF; CDR3 DNA: TGCGCCAGCAGCCAAGGATTAAGGGGATTTAATGAAAAACTGTTTTTT
clone size: -; D gene: -; J gene: TRBJ1-4; V gene: TRBV5-1; CDR3 protein: CASSLRSAPNEKLFF; CDR3 DNA: TGCGCCAGCAGCTTGAGGTCGGCCCCAAATGAAAAACTGTTTTTT
clone size: -; D gene: -; J gene: TRBJ2-2; V gene: TRBV2; CDR3 protein: CASREGVGVEELFF; CDR3 DNA: TGTGCCAGCAGAGAGGGGGTCGGTGTCGAGGAGCTGTTTTTT
clone size: -; D gene: -; J gene: TRBJ1-1; V gene: TRBV6-6; CDR3 protein: CASQTARSEGTEAFF; CDR3 DNA: TGTGCCAGCCAAACCGCGAGGAGTGAAGGCACTGAAGCTTTCTTT
clone size: -; D gene: TRBD1; J gene: TRBJ2-5; V gene: TRBV25-1; CDR3 protein: CASSETGGRKETQYF; CDR3 DNA: TGTGCCAGCAGTGAAACAGGGGGAAGGAAAGAGACCCAGTACTTC
clone size: -; D gene: -; J gene: TRBJ2-7; V gene: TRBV28; CDR3 protein: CASIHSWGGDEQYF; CDR3 DNA: TGTGCCAGCATCCATAGTTGGGGAGGCGACGAGCAGTACTTC
clone size: -; D gene: TRBD2; J gene: TRBJ2-7; V gene: TRBV2; CDR3 protein: CASSQYALLAGSIVYEQYF; CDR3 DNA: TGTGCCAGCAGTCAATATGCCCTCCTAGCGGGATCGATCGTTTACGAGCAGTACTTC
clone size: -; D gene: -; J gene: TRBJ2-5; V gene: TRBV10-3; CDR3 protein: CAISEFRAQETQYF; CDR3 DNA: TGTGCCATCAGTGAATTCAGGGCCCAAGAGACCCAGTACTTC
clone size: -; D gene: -; J gene: TRBJ2-7; V gene: TRBV28; CDR3 protein: CASSSDMEQYF; CDR3 DNA: TGTGCCAGCAGTTCGGACATGGAGCAGTACTTC
clone size: -; D gene: -; J gene: TRBJ2-5; V gene: TRBV11-2; CDR3 protein: CASSLTMNGYQETQYF; CDR3 DNA: TGTGCCAGCAGCTTAACAATGAACGGGTACCAAGAGACCCAGTACTTC
clone size: -; D gene: -; J gene: TRBJ2-1; V gene: TRBV6-5; CDR3 protein: CASSYSTQAYNEQFF; CDR3 DNA: TGTGCCAGCAGTTACTCGACCCAAGCGTACAATGAGCAGTTCTTC
clone size: -; D gene: -; J gene: TRBJ2-6; V gene: TRBV9; CDR3 protein: CASSAPRGSSGANVLTF; CDR3 DNA: TGTGCCAGCAGCGCCCCTCGGGGAAGCTCTGGGGCCAACGTCCTGACTTTC
clone size: once; D gene: TRBD1; J gene: TRBJ1-1; V gene: TRBV7-3; CDR3 protein: CASSLRQGETEAFF; CDR3 DNA: TGTGCCAGCAGCCTCCGACAGGGAGAGACTGAAGCTTTCTTT
clone size: -; D gene: TRBD1; J gene: TRBJ1-3; V gene: TRBV12-5; CDR3 protein: CASGSDTGSSSRGPGNTIYF; CDR3 DNA: TGTGCTAGTGGTTCGGATACTGGTAGTTCGAGCAGGGGGCCCGGAAACACCATATATTTT
clone size: -; D gene: TRBD1; J gene: TRBJ1-5; V gene: TRBV11-1; CDR3 protein: CASSRTGGVNQPQHF; CDR3 DNA: TGTGCCAGCAGCCGGACAGGGGGCGTCAATCAGCCCCAGCATTTT
clone size: -; D gene: -; J gene: TRBJ2-7; V gene: TRBV28; CDR3 protein: CASQSLGSSYEQYF; CDR3 DNA: TGTGCCAGCCAATCCTTGGGGAGCTCCTACGAGCAGTACTTC
clone size: -; D gene: TRBD2; J gene: TRBJ2-4; V gene: TRBV27; CDR3 protein: CASRPGLAAYIQYF; CDR3 DNA: TGTGCCAGCAGACCGGGACTAGCGGCATACATTCAGTACTTC
clone size: -; D gene: -; J gene: TRBJ2-3; V gene: TRBV5-1; CDR3 protein: CASGGQMLSTDTQYF; CDR3 DNA: TGCGCCAGCGGCGGACAGATGTTGAGCACAGATACGCAGTATTTT
clone size: once; D gene: TRBD2; J gene: TRBJ2-7; V gene: TRBV7-2; CDR3 protein: CASSSGLAGVYYEQYF; CDR3 DNA: TGTGCCAGCAGCTCGGGACTAGCGGGAGTGTACTACGAGCAGTACTTC
clone size: -; D gene: -; J gene: TRBJ1-1; V gene: TRBV28; CDR3 protein: CASRPGNLGAFF; CDR3 DNA: TGTGCCAGCAGACCCGGGAATTTGGGGGCTTTCTTT
clone size: -; D gene: -; J gene: TRBJ1-5; V gene: TRBV7-2; CDR3 protein: CASSFFGPQHF; CDR3 DNA: TGTGCCAGCAGCTTTTTTGGGCCCCAGCATTTT
clone size: -; D gene: -; J gene: TRBJ2-2; V gene: TRBV5-1; CDR3 protein: CASSLAGTHPTGELFF; CDR3 DNA: TGCGCCAGCAGCTTAGCCGGAACCCATCCCACCGGGGAGCTGTTTTTT
clone size: -; D gene: -; J gene: TRBJ2-7; V gene: TRBV5-1; CDR3 protein: CASSLQRSRRSYEQYF; CDR3 DNA: TGCGCCAGCAGCTTACAACGGTCTCGAAGGTCCTACGAGCAGTACTTC
clone size: once; D gene: -; J gene: TRBJ1-4; V gene: TRBV2; CDR3 protein: CASSKRGNPNEKLFF; CDR3 DNA: TGTGCCAGCAGCAAAAGGGGGAACCCTAATGAAAAACTGTTTTTT
clone size: -; D gene: -; J gene: TRBJ2-4; V gene: TRBV6-1; CDR3 protein: CASASGFRNIQYF; CDR3 DNA: TGTGCCAGTGCCTCAGGGTTTCGGAACATTCAGTACTTC
clone size: -; D gene: -; J gene: TRBJ2-7; V gene: TRBV7-2; CDR3 protein: CASSSGGWERDF; CDR3 DNA: TGTGCCAGCAGCTCCGGCGGATGGGAGCGCGACTTC
clone size: few; D gene: -; J gene: TRBJ1-1; V gene: TRBV10-3; CDR3 protein: CAITQTGNTEAFF; CDR3 DNA: TGTGCCATCACCCAGACAGGGAACACTGAAGCTTTCTTT